These 5 T cell receptor beta chains share one sample of origin, sequenced in a study of blood T cell repertoires in COVID-19. Produced via immunoSEQ multiplex PCR; TCRdb's table is partial and in-frame only. Counted here are hundreds of thousands of clones, 83% occurring once; the ten biggest clones make up around 3.3%. Sequenced input: PBMCs or T cells enriched from blood (not recorded which). The receptors derive from a woman in her thirties or forties who had been exposed to COVID-19.

This sequence joins TRBV28 and TRBJ2-7, with TRBD1 identical over 7 bases. Germline trimming cut 6 bases from V and 4 bases from J; bases unmatched to any gene: 9. The V gene's germline CDR1 is MDHEN and CDR2 SYDVKM. The CDR3 covers 14 residues. In DNA form, the CDR3 reads TGTGCCAGCAGCCTTCCGGGACAGAATTACGAGCAGTACTTC. Amino acid sequence: CASSLPGQNYEQYF.

This clone was seen many times. The chain has TRBV27 and TRBJ2-2, with D possibly being TRBD1 (5 bases). CDR1 MNHEY and CDR2 SMNVEV come from the germline V gene (reference sequence). V was pared by 3 bases and J by 6 bases, with 11 bases between. The CDR3 is 14 amino acids. The CDR3 spells CASSFSGIAGELFF. The CDR3 DNA sequence: TGTGCCAGCAGTTTCTCAGGGATTGCCGGGGAGCTGTTTTTT.

The chain carries TRBV13 and TRBJ1-1, with 10 bases that match TRBD1. V lost 5 bases and J lost 8; bases outside the gene matches: 8. The CDR3 consists of 14 residues. From germline, CDR1 is PRHDT and CDR2 FYEKMQ (reference sequence). This chain's CDR3 is CASSRDRGQSEAFF. The CDR3 region has the DNA TGTGCCAGCAGCCGAGACAGGGGGCAGTCGGAAGCTTTCTTT.

This sequence joins TRBV7-9 and TRBJ1-1; D not resolved. Germline assignment: CDR1 SEHNR and CDR2 FQNEAQ (reference sequence). This CDR3 spans 14 amino acids. V was clipped by 3 bases and J by 1 base, with 9 bases between them. The CDR3 reads CASSLTSANTEAFF. DNA for the CDR3: TGTGCCAGCAGCTTGACTTCGGCGAACACTGAAGCTTTCTTT. Variable domain in full (rest from reference TRBV7-9 and TRBJ1-1): DTGVSQNPRHKITKRGQNVTFRCDPISEHNRLYWYRQTLGQGPEFLTYFQNEAQLEKSRLLSDRFSAERPKGSFSTLEIQRTEQGDSAMYLCASSLTSANTEAFFGQGTRLTVV.

The CDR3 DNA is TGTGCCAGCAGTGACCGTGGTGCGCGAGAAGATACGCAGTATTTT. It is translated as CASSDRGAREDTQYF. The chain joins TRBV2 to TRBJ2-3, with no clear D. From germline, CDR1 is SNHLY and CDR2 FYNNEI. The CDR3 covers 15 residues. V gave up 3 bases and J gave up 5 bases, with 15 bases separating them.